A selection of T cell receptor beta chains follows, all from one sample in a study of T-cell memory formation after mild COVID-19. MiXCR, applied by TCRdb to the 5' RACE reads, yields one record per CDR3 protein. Among about 280,000 distinct CDR3 sequences listed, around 8% were seen once. The sequenced sample consisted of PBMCs or a T cell subset sorted from them (not recorded which). These receptors came from a man aged 18 to 29 who had mild COVID-19 (a few samples of this study predate the infection). Cell type and time point are not known. Each CDR3 is given with its conserved first and last residue. D genes are given only for firm matches. Part of the rows lack a size; the others show once, few, many or a class for expanded clones.

length: 14
D: .
J: TRBJ2-6
V: TRBV5-1
size: many
DNA: TGCGCCAGCAACCAGGGAGGTGGGGCCAACGTCCTGACTTTC
CDR3: CASNQGGGANVLTF

length: 15
D: TRBD1
J: TRBJ2-6
V: TRBV12-3/TRBV12-4
size: many
DNA: TGTGCCAGCAGGCAAGGGACAGCTGGGGCCAACGTCCTGACTTTC
CDR3: CASRQGTAGANVLTF

length: 15
D: .
J: TRBJ1-1
V: TRBV3-1
size: .
DNA: TGTGCCAGCAGCAAACGGACACCAGCGACCACTGAAGCTTTCTTT
CDR3: CASSKRTPATTEAFF

length: 14
D: .
J: TRBJ2-1
V: TRBV19
size: few
DNA: TGTGCCAGTAGTAGGTACAGCGGATACAATGAGCAGTTCTTC
CDR3: CASSRYSGYNEQFF

length: 12
D: .
J: TRBJ1-2
V: TRBV7-9
size: .
DNA: TGTGCCAGCACCCTGCGAGCATATGGCTACACCTTC
CDR3: CASTLRAYGYTF

length: 15
D: TRBD2
J: TRBJ2-1
V: TRBV12-3/TRBV12-4
size: .
DNA: TGTGCCAGCACCCCAGCGGGGCAGGGAGGGAGTGAGCAGTTCTTC
CDR3: CASTPAGQGGSEQFF

length: 13
D: TRBD2
J: TRBJ2-3
V: TRBV12-3/TRBV12-4
size: few
DNA: TGTGCCAGCAAGGAGCGGGGGGCCTATACGCAGTATTTT
CDR3: CASKERGAYTQYF

length: 14
D: .
J: TRBJ2-4
V: TRBV23-1
size: many
DNA: TGCGCCAGCAGTCAATCCGGGGGTGGTTACATTCAGTACTTC
CDR3: CASSQSGGGYIQYF

length: 15
D: .
J: TRBJ2-3
V: TRBV7-8
size: .
DNA: TGTGCCAGCAGCTTAGAAGTCCAGAACACAGATACGCAGTATTTT
CDR3: CASSLEVQNTDTQYF

length: 14
D: TRBD1
J: TRBJ1-1
V: TRBV7-3
size: many
DNA: TGTGCCAGCAGCTCGACAGGGCCAGGCACTGAAGCTTTCTTT
CDR3: CASSSTGPGTEAFF

length: 13
D: .
J: TRBJ1-2
V: TRBV5-1
size: .
DNA: TGCGCCAGCAGCTTGGATTCCAGAGGCGGCTACACCTTC
CDR3: CASSLDSRGGYTF

length: 14
D: .
J: TRBJ2-7
V: TRBV12-3/TRBV12-4
size: many
DNA: TGTGCCAGCAGTTTCGGGGGACCCTCTTACGAGCAGTACTTC
CDR3: CASSFGGPSYEQYF

length: 15
D: TRBD2
J: TRBJ2-4
V: TRBV5-1
size: many
DNA: TGCGCCAGCAGCTTGGATGGAGGGAGGGGAAACATTCAGTACTTC
CDR3: CASSLDGGRGNIQYF

length: 11
D: .
J: TRBJ1-2
V: TRBV20-1
size: many
DNA: TGCAGTGCTTTACAAGAAGTAGAGGCCCACTTC
CDR3: CSALQEVEAHF

length: 15
D: TRBD1
J: TRBJ1-2
V: TRBV5-1
size: many
DNA: TGCGCCAGCAGCTTGGCCGGGACAGGGGGGGAAGGCTACACCTTC
CDR3: CASSLAGTGGEGYTF

length: 16
D: TRBD2
J: TRBJ2-3
V: TRBV12-3/TRBV12-4
size: many
DNA: TGTGCCAGCAGTTTTCAGACTAGCGGGTTCACAGATACGCAGTATTTT
CDR3: CASSFQTSGFTDTQYF

length: 16
D: .
J: TRBJ2-5
V: TRBV20-1
size: few
DNA: TGCAGTGCTCTACCAGCCAGGGGCCACAGACAAGAGACCCAGTACTTC
CDR3: CSALPARGHRQETQYF

length: 14
D: .
J: TRBJ2-5
V: TRBV7-8
size: few
DNA: TGTGCCAGCAAACCAGGGAGGCACCAAGAGACCCAGTACTTC
CDR3: CASKPGRHQETQYF

length: 16
D: TRBD2
J: TRBJ2-3
V: TRBV20-1
size: .
DNA: TGCAGTGCTGAAGAAGAGCGGGGAGATAGCACAGATACGCAGTATTTT
CDR3: CSAEEERGDSTDTQYF

length: 16
D: TRBD2
J: TRBJ2-5
V: TRBV4-3
size: .
DNA: TGCGCCAGCAGCCAGAGCGGGGGGGGTATTCAAGAGACCCAGTACTTC
CDR3: CASSQSGGGIQETQYF

length: 14
D: .
J: TRBJ1-1
V: TRBV27
size: many
DNA: TGTGCCAGCAGAAGGCTCGAGGGGAACACTGAAGCTTTCTTT
CDR3: CASRRLEGNTEAFF

length: 13
D: .
J: TRBJ2-5
V: TRBV6-5
size: many
DNA: TGTGCCAGCAGTTTGGCCAGGCAAGAGACCCAGTACTTC
CDR3: CASSLARQETQYF

length: 13
D: .
J: TRBJ2-4
V: TRBV4-2
size: .
DNA: TGTGCCAGTAGGGGGGTTTCCGCGGACATTCAGTACTTC
CDR3: CASRGVSADIQYF

length: 15
D: .
J: TRBJ2-7
V: TRBV7-6
size: .
DNA: TGTGCCAGCAGCTTAGCCAGGGGAGACTCCTACGAGCAGTACTTC
CDR3: CASSLARGDSYEQYF

length: 15
D: TRBD1
J: TRBJ1-1
V: TRBV5-1
size: few
DNA: TGCGCCAGCCTAGGGACAGGGAGCAAGGGCACTGAAGCTTTCTTT
CDR3: CASLGTGSKGTEAFF

length: 13
D: .
J: TRBJ2-1
V: TRBV7-2
size: many
DNA: TGTGCCAGCAGCTTAGAAAGTAGAAATGAGCAGTTCTTC
CDR3: CASSLESRNEQFF

length: 17
D: .
J: TRBJ2-1
V: TRBV4-3
size: few
DNA: TGCGCCAGCAGCCAAGATCGGGCTAGCCGTACCTACAATGAGCAGTTCTTC
CDR3: CASSQDRASRTYNEQFF

length: 15
D: TRBD1
J: TRBJ1-1
V: TRBV6-2/TRBV6-3
size: few
DNA: TGTGCCAGCAGCCCCCGACAGGGCCCGAACACTGAAGCTTTCTTT
CDR3: CASSPRQGPNTEAFF

length: 16
D: .
J: TRBJ2-5
V: TRBV28
size: many
DNA: TGTGCCAGCAGTTTATTCTCCTTGGACAGCCAAGAGACCCAGTACTTC
CDR3: CASSLFSLDSQETQYF

length: 17
D: TRBD2
J: TRBJ2-3
V: TRBV5-4
size: few
DNA: TGTGCCAGCAGCTTGGGACTAGCGGGGGGAAGCACAGATACGCAGTATTTT
CDR3: CASSLGLAGGSTDTQYF

length: 15
D: TRBD2
J: TRBJ2-1
V: TRBV28
size: many
DNA: TGTGCCAGTAAAACCCCCGGGACTAGTAATAGTGAGCAGTTCTTC
CDR3: CASKTPGTSNSEQFF

length: 13
D: .
J: TRBJ2-3
V: TRBV15
size: few
DNA: TGTGCCACCAGTGCAGGGAACACAGATACGCAGTATTTT
CDR3: CATSAGNTDTQYF

length: 13
D: .
J: TRBJ2-3
V: TRBV9
size: once
DNA: TGTGCCAGCAGCGTAGCCCACGGCGGTACGCAGTATTTT
CDR3: CASSVAHGGTQYF

length: 14
D: .
J: TRBJ1-4
V: TRBV4-2
size: few
DNA: TGTGCCAGCAGCCAAGGTACAGATAATGAAAAACTGTTTTTT
CDR3: CASSQGTDNEKLFF

length: 14
D: TRBD1
J: TRBJ1-2
V: TRBV14
size: few
DNA: TGTGCCAGGGAGCCAGGACAGGGCCCCTATGGCTACACCTTC
CDR3: CAREPGQGPYGYTF

length: 14
D: .
J: TRBJ2-3
V: TRBV10-3
size: few
DNA: TGTGCCATCAGTGAGACTAGTGCCCGAGATACGCAGTATTTT
CDR3: CAISETSARDTQYF

length: 16
D: .
J: TRBJ2-3
V: TRBV7-8
size: .
DNA: TGTGCCAGCAGCTTTCTATCGGGGTCCCTCACAGATACGCAGTATTTT
CDR3: CASSFLSGSLTDTQYF

length: 14
D: TRBD1
J: TRBJ1-5
V: TRBV27
size: .
DNA: TGTGCCAGCAGTTCTCAGGGGGCGTTTCAGCCCCAGCATTTT
CDR3: CASSSQGAFQPQHF

length: 16
D: .
J: TRBJ1-6
V: TRBV12-3/TRBV12-4
size: many
DNA: TGTGCCAGCAGCCACCAGGGTATAGGACGAGGGGCACCCCTCCACTTT
CDR3: CASSHQGIGRGAPLHF

length: 13
D: .
J: TRBJ2-1
V: TRBV20-1
size: .
DNA: TGCAGTGCTTCCGGGACGGACGATGGTGAGCAGTTCTTC
CDR3: CSASGTDDGEQFF

length: 13
D: .
J: TRBJ1-5
V: TRBV5-1
size: few
DNA: TGCGCCAGCAGCGTGTTCCCCAATCAGCCCCAGCATTTT
CDR3: CASSVFPNQPQHF

length: 14
D: TRBD2
J: TRBJ2-1
V: TRBV5-1
size: many
DNA: TGCGCCAGCGCAGGGACTAGCGGGATGGGTGAGCAGTTCTTC
CDR3: CASAGTSGMGEQFF

length: 14
D: .
J: TRBJ2-7
V: TRBV11-2
size: .
DNA: TGTGCCAGCAGCAATACATGGGGTTTCCACGAGCAGTACTTC
CDR3: CASSNTWGFHEQYF

length: 14
D: .
J: TRBJ2-5
V: TRBV27
size: few
DNA: TGTGCCAGCAGGATGGGTTGGTCCCAAGAGACCCAGTACTTC
CDR3: CASRMGWSQETQYF

length: 13
D: .
J: TRBJ1-1
V: TRBV2
size: few
DNA: TGTGCCAGCAGTGTTCAGTCGACGGGAGGAGCTTTCTTT
CDR3: CASSVQSTGGAFF

length: 13
D: TRBD1
J: TRBJ2-2
V: TRBV27
size: few
DNA: TGTGCCAGCAGTACTAGGGGGCGGGGGGAGCTGTTTTTT
CDR3: CASSTRGRGELFF

length: 16
D: TRBD2
J: TRBJ2-5
V: TRBV20-1
size: many
DNA: TGCAGTGCTAGAGAATGGGCGGGGGGGCCTGGTGAGACCCAGTACTTC
CDR3: CSAREWAGGPGETQYF

length: 14
D: .
J: TRBJ1-1
V: TRBV12-3/TRBV12-4
size: .
DNA: TGTGCCAGCACCTCGGAGGGATTGAACACTGAAGCTTTCTTT
CDR3: CASTSEGLNTEAFF

length: 14
D: .
J: TRBJ2-1
V: TRBV24-1
size: few
DNA: TGTGCCACCAGAGCGAAGGACCCCTACAATGAGCAGTTCTTC
CDR3: CATRAKDPYNEQFF

length: 15
D: .
J: TRBJ1-2
V: TRBV21-1
size: few
DNA: TGTGCCATTCGGTTCGGGACCCACGACGCCTATGGCTACACCTTC
CDR3: CAIRFGTHDAYGYTF

length: 11
D: .
J: TRBJ2-5
V: TRBV2
size: few
DNA: TGTGCCAGCACAGGGTGGGAGACCCAGTACTTC
CDR3: CASTGWETQYF

length: 14
D: .
J: TRBJ2-1
V: TRBV9
size: .
DNA: TGTGCCAGCAGCCCCCGCGGCCTCTTCAATGAGCAGTTCTTC
CDR3: CASSPRGLFNEQFF

length: 14
D: .
J: TRBJ1-5
V: TRBV20-1
size: .
DNA: TGCAGTGCTATGCAGGGAAATAGCAATCAGCCCCAGCATTTT
CDR3: CSAMQGNSNQPQHF

length: 13
D: .
J: TRBJ1-2
V: TRBV5-4
size: many
DNA: TGTGCCAGCAGCTTAGATCAAGGCTATGGCTACACCTTC
CDR3: CASSLDQGYGYTF

length: 16
D: TRBD1
J: TRBJ1-2
V: TRBV7-2
size: few
DNA: TGTGCCAGCAGCCCCCACGGTGGGGGACAGTTCTATGGCTACACCTTC
CDR3: CASSPHGGGQFYGYTF

length: 17
D: .
J: TRBJ1-1
V: TRBV7-2
size: .
DNA: TGTGCCAGCAGCTTAGTTTTGGGGTCAGATAAGGACACTGAAGCTTTCTTT
CDR3: CASSLVLGSDKDTEAFF

length: 15
D: TRBD2
J: TRBJ2-3
V: TRBV10-2
size: many
DNA: TGCGCCAGCAGCCTAGCGGGGGGGGACACAGATACGCAGTATTTT
CDR3: CASSLAGGDTDTQYF

length: 14
D: .
J: TRBJ1-4
V: TRBV5-1
size: few
DNA: TGCGCCAGCAGCTTCGACAGGTGGAATGAAAAACTGTTTTTT
CDR3: CASSFDRWNEKLFF

length: 13
D: .
J: TRBJ2-5
V: TRBV6-2/TRBV6-3
size: .
DNA: TGTGCCAGCAGTTACCTCACGATCGAGACCCAGTACTTC
CDR3: CASSYLTIETQYF

length: 12
D: .
J: TRBJ2-5
V: TRBV14
size: .
DNA: TGTGCCAGCAGCCCCGAGGGAAAGACCCAGTACTTC
CDR3: CASSPEGKTQYF